A single sample is the source of the 26 T cell receptor beta chains below, sequenced in a study of a mutant IDH1 vaccine in newly diagnosed glioma. Stated time point: week 23, last vaccination. The study gave 300 ug of mutant IDH1 20-mer peptide per vaccine dose, with topical imiquimod. Which antigens these TCRs recognize remains unknown. TCRdb keeps only in-frame clones here, not all; method: immunoSEQ multiplex PCR. The sample includes some 80,000 clones, approximately 85% of them seen just once. Sequencing used PBMCs, obtained from a glioma patient whose treatment included an IDH1 peptide vaccine. The receptors stem from a woman in her forties or fifties with glioma.

This clone has a single count. The chain joins TRBV10-2 to TRBJ1-5, with 8 bases that match TRBD1. The CDR3 sequence is 18 residues long. J lost 0 bases, V lost 5 bases, and 12 bases had no gene match. Germline V gene lookup returns CDR1 WSHSY and CDR2 SAAADI. The CDR3 loop reads CASSSAGTGPLSNQPQHF. CDR3 nucleotide sequence: TGCGCCAGCAGTTCCGCCGGGACAGGCCCCCTTAGCAATCAGCCCCAGCATTTT.

The chain uses TRBV29-1 and TRBJ2-2, with D maybe TRBD2 (5 bases). CDR1 is SQVTM and CDR2 is ANQGSEA in the germline V gene. V gave up 2 bases and J gave up 6 bases, with 13 bases separating them. This CDR3 has 14 residues. In nucleotides, the CDR3 is TGCAGCGTTGAAAGTCCAGCGGTGCCCGGGGAGCTGTTTTTT. Its protein is CSVESPAVPGELFF.

The rearrangement links TRBV5-1 to TRBJ1-6; the match to TRBD1 covers 7 bases. Losses at the gene ends were 4 bases for V and 5 bases for J; bases not matched to a gene: 6. CDR1 and CDR2 (germline): SGHRS, YFSETQ. The CDR3 sequence is 15 residues long. DNA for the CDR3: TGCGCCAGCAGCGACAGGGCGAGTAATAATTCACCCCTCCACTTT. This sequence encodes CASSDRASNNSPLHF.

V and J are TRBV5-4 and TRBJ2-3; TRBD2 matches at 7 bases. The CDR3 spans 18 residues. The junction had 18 bases not matched to a gene; V was cut back by 6 bases and J by 2 bases. The germline gives CDR1 SGHNT, CDR2 YYREEE (reference sequence). The CDR3 sequence is CASNPRASGRETTDTQYF. The CDR3 DNA follows: TGTGCCAGCAACCCTAGGGCTAGCGGCCGTGAGACCACAGATACGCAGTATTTT. Complete variable domain (other parts from reference TRBV5-4 and TRBJ2-3): ETGVTQSPTHLIKTRGQQVTLRCSSQSGHNTVSWYQQALGQGPQFIFQYYREEENGRGNFPPRFSGLQFPNYSSELNVNALELDDSALYLCASNPRASGRETTDTQYFGPGTRLTVL.

The V call is TRBV21-1, the J call TRBJ2-3; the table assigns TRBD2, which was not confirmed against the DNA. TRBV21-1 is termed a pseudogene. CDR3 size: 13 residues. The CDR3 spells CASRQRTGDTQYF. DNA of the CDR3: TGTGCCAGCAGACAGCGGACGGGGGATACGCAGTATTTT.

This chain connects TRBV27 to TRBJ2-1, with D possibly matching TRBD2 (6 bases). This CDR3 is built from 15 residues. Trimming cost V 2 bases and J 6 bases, with 14 bases left between them. Looked up from germline, CDR1 is MNHEY and CDR2 is SMNVEV (reference sequence). The CDR3 nucleotides read TGTGCCAGCAGTTTAGCGGGAAGCTGGGGCAATGAGCAGTTCTTC. It codes for CASSLAGSWGNEQFF.

The J gene is TRBJ1-3, the V gene TRBV30; 9 nucleotides agree with TRBD1. This CDR3 region has 17 residues. CDR1 GTSNPN and CDR2 SVGIG come from the germline V gene (reference sequence). J lost 0 bases, V lost 2 bases, and 8 bases had no gene match. Here the CDR3 DNA reads TGTGCCTGGAGTTCCGCGGACAGGGGCCTCTCTGGAAACACCATATATTTT. This gives the protein CAWSSADRGLSGNTIYF.

V and J are TRBV4-1 and TRBJ2-1, with D possibly being TRBD1 (8 bases). The CDR3 runs 15 residues. V dropped 4 bases and J dropped 6 bases, with 16 bases sitting between them. The germline gives CDR1 MGHRA, CDR2 YSYEKL. This chain's CDR3 is CASSLGQGGINEQFF. DNA for the CDR3: TGCGCCAGCAGCCTTGGACAGGGAGGGATCAATGAGCAGTTCTTC.

This chain links TRBV6-5 with TRBJ2-3; 9 nucleotides agree with TRBD2. The junction had 4 bases not matched to a gene; V was cut back by 2 bases and J by 4 bases. Germline values: CDR1 MNHEY, CDR2 SVGAGI. CDR3 length equals 15 residues. CDR3 in amino acids: CASSYLAGGADTQYF. Written as DNA, the CDR3 is TGTGCCAGCAGTTACCTGGCGGGAGGGGCAGATACGCAGTATTTT.

CDR3: CASSRDRNTDTQYF. As DNA, the CDR3 is TGTGCCAGCTCCCGGGACAGAAACACAGATACGCAGTATTTT. The chain recombines TRBV11-2 with TRBJ2-3; TRBD1 agrees at 7 bases. The V segment lost 8 bases and the J segment 2 bases; nucleotides outside the gene matches: 7. Germline V gene sequence: CDR1 SGHAT, CDR2 FQNNGV. The CDR3 is made up of 14 amino acids.

The chain uses TRBV10-1 and TRBJ1-1; 9 positions match TRBD1. CDR1 and CDR2 from the germline V gene are WNHNN and SYGVQD (reference sequence). This CDR3 is 14 amino acids long. The V gene end was trimmed by 4 bases and the J gene end by 5 bases; junction bases not matched to a gene: 5. CDR3 in DNA: TGCGCCAGCAGTGTGGACAGGGGAAGGACTGAAGCTTTCTTT. Amino acid sequence: CASSVDRGRTEAFF.

This rearrangement joins TRBV18 to TRBJ2-3; 11 nucleotides agree with TRBD1. V lost 3 bases, J lost 6 bases, and 5 bases stayed unmatched. The germline V gene encodes CDR1 KGHSH and CDR2 LQKENI. The CDR3 covers 15 residues. For the CDR3, the DNA is TGTGCCAGCTCACCTCGGACAGGGGGCTTGGATACGCAGTATTTT. Amino acids: CASSPRTGGLDTQYF. The full variable domain, rest sourced from reference TRBV18 and TRBJ2-3, is NAGVMQNPRHLVRRRGQEARLRCSPMKGHSHVYWYRQLPEEGLKFMVYLQKENIIDESGMPKERFSAEFPKEGPSILRIQQVVRGDSAAYFCASSPRTGGLDTQYFGPGTRLTVL.

The chain employs TRBV4-1 and TRBJ2-3; 11 bases map to TRBD2. The CDR3 is 16 amino acids. The V and J ends lost 1 base and 1 base, in that order; junction bases with no gene match: 1. Looked up from germline, CDR1 is MGHRA and CDR2 is YSYEKL. The CDR3 coding sequence is TGCGCCAGCAGCCAAGGGACTAGCGGGCGCACAGATACGCAGTATTTT. The encoded protein is CASSQGTSGRTDTQYF.

The chain has TRBV19 and TRBJ1-5, with unresolved D. Germline CDR1 and CDR2: LNHDA and SQIVND (reference sequence). CDR3 size: 17 residues. V was trimmed by 1 base and J by 7 bases, leaving 20 bases between them. The CDR3 DNA reads TGTGCCAGTAGTATAGGGCAGGCGTTGAGTTCGAGGCAGCCCCAGCATTTT. It translates to CASSIGQALSSRQPQHF.

This clone has a single count. This chain links TRBV6-5 with TRBJ1-2, with 11 positions matching TRBD1. Losses at the gene ends were 2 bases for V and 7 bases for J; bases not matched to a gene: 6. Germline V CDR1 and CDR2: MNHEY, SVGAGI. This CDR3 is built from 15 residues. The CDR3 spells CASSYKGTGGSGYTF. The DNA for the CDR3 is TGTGCCAGCAGTTACAAAGGGACAGGGGGATCTGGCTACACCTTC.

The gene calls are TRBV11-2 and TRBJ2-7; 8 bases fit TRBD2. Per the germline V gene, CDR1 is SGHAT and CDR2 is FQNNGV. This CDR3 spans 11 amino acids. V gave up 8 bases and J gave up 6 bases; unmatched junction bases: 3. The CDR3 loop reads CASAAGGEQYF. As DNA, the CDR3 is TGTGCCAGCGCGGCGGGGGGCGAGCAGTACTTC.

J is TRBJ1-1 and V is TRBV10-1; a weak D match, TRBD1 (6 bases). Germline CDR1 WNHNN, CDR2 SYGVQD (reference sequence). The ends were cut back, 5 bases at V and 3 bases at J, with 10 bases in the middle. The CDR3 has 13 residues. CDR3 nucleotide sequence: TGCGCCAGCAGTCCAGGGGAGTACACTGAAGCTTTCTTT. Its protein product is CASSPGEYTEAFF.

The chain combines TRBV10-1 with TRBJ2-1, with 10 bases aligning to TRBD2. In germline, CDR1 is WNHNN, CDR2 SYGVQD (reference sequence). V was pared by 2 bases and J by 4 bases, with 5 bases of the junction left unmatched. The CDR3 has 16 amino acids. The CDR3 DNA sequence: TGCGCCAGCAGTGAGGGCCGGACTAGCGGTTACAATGAGCAGTTCTTC. It translates to CASSEGRTSGYNEQFF.

CDR3 DNA sequence: TGTGCCAGCACGCCTGGGGCAGCGGGTACCGGGGAGCTGTTTTTT. As protein: CASTPGAAGTGELFF. The genes are TRBV7-3 and TRBJ2-2, with D possibly TRBD2 on 6 matching bases. The V end lost 7 bases, the J end lost 5 bases, and 17 bases lay between the germline ends. The germline CDR1 and CDR2 sequences are SGHTA and FQGTGA. The CDR3 loop spans 15 amino acids.

The rearrangement links TRBV6-5 to TRBJ2-7; possible D gene TRBD1, 6 bases. Germline V gene data show CDR1 as MNHEY and CDR2 as SVGAGI. This CDR3 has 14 amino acids. V lost 2 bases and J 3 bases, leaving 11 bases between the germline ends. CDR3 loop: CASSYTDSFYEQYF. CDR3 coding DNA: TGTGCCAGCAGTTACACGGACAGCTTCTACGAGCAGTACTTC.

This chain connects TRBV28 to TRBJ1-5, with 11 bases aligning to TRBD1. Germline-derived CDR1 and CDR2 are MDHEN and SYDVKM. V was clipped by 2 bases and J by 1 base; unmatched bases: 10. The CDR3 is made up of 19 amino acids. Here the CDR3 reads CASSLRTGGILKSNQPQHF. The CDR3 DNA sequence: TGTGCCAGCAGTTTACGGACAGGGGGCATTTTAAAGAGCAATCAGCCCCAGCATTTT.

This clone was detected once. The junction differs from germline at one of its ends, possibly a read error. The chain carries TRBV30 and TRBJ2-2, with D hard to call. The germline CDR1 and CDR2 sequences are GTSNPN and SVGIG (reference sequence). The CDR3 loop spans 14 amino acids. The CDR3: CAWGVPPKTGELFF. CDR3 DNA sequence: TGTGCCTGGGGGGTTCCTCCGAAGACCGGGGAGCTGTTTTTT.

The chain uses TRBV27 and TRBJ2-1, with 7 bases matching TRBD2. This CDR3 is 13 amino acids long. The germline CDR1 and CDR2 sequences are MNHEY and SMNVEV (reference sequence). Trimming removed 2 bases from V and 6 bases from J; junction bases left unmatched: 1. CDR3 bases: TGTGCCAGCAGTTTACCGGGGGGCAATGAGCAGTTCTTC. Residues: CASSLPGGNEQFF.

The genes are TRBV11-3 and TRBJ2-7; D is possibly TRBD2 (6 bases). Germline V CDR1 and CDR2: SGHNT, YENEEA. V was cut by 3 bases and J by 5 bases, with 14 bases left in between. This CDR3 is 14 amino acids long. CDR3 sequence: CASSLRFGSHEQYF. CDR3 coding DNA: TGTGCCAGCAGCTTGCGCTTCGGGAGCCACGAGCAGTACTTC.

The rearrangement uses TRBV20-1 and TRBJ2-5, with D uncertain. Germline CDR1 is DFQATT and CDR2 is SNEGSKA (reference sequence). The CDR3 contains 11 residues. V gave up 6 bases and J gave up 1 base, with 6 bases separating them. The CDR3 nucleotides read TGCAGTGCGGGCAGCCAAGAGACCCAGTACTTC. Residues: CSAGSQETQYF.

Turning to this clone: The DNA is left out, because the CDR3 cannot be placed on it with certainty; the CDR3 is given as TCRdb lists it. This chain links TRBV6-1 with TRBJ2-7; the table's D call, TRBD1, has no DNA check behind it. The CDR3 has 13 residues if both end residues are counted. Germline-derived CDR1 and CDR2 are MNHNS and SASEGT. CDR3 in amino acids: CASILDRIYEQYF.